These T cell receptor beta chains were read from a single sample in a study of blood T cell repertoires in COVID-19. TCRdb's copy holds only in-frame clones and misses some; the assay was immunoSEQ multiplex PCR. Seen here are 97,000 or so clones, 70% to 90% observed once, and the top ten hold 2% to 2.5%. The sample was peripheral blood. These receptors were collected from a man aged 50-60 years with active COVID-19. Both conserved end residues are part of each CDR3. The order of the fields is CDR3 DNA, CDR3 protein, clone size, V gene, D gene, J gene. The D gene is left open where the match is weak. The size of a clone is reported for some rows only, either as once, few or many, or as a class for expanded clones.

cdr3_nt: TGCGCCAGCAGTCGACAGGGAGACACTGAAGCTTTCTTT; cdr3_aa: CASSRQGDTEAFF; clone_size: NA; v_call: TRBV5-1; d_call: TRBD1; j_call: TRBJ1-1
cdr3_nt: TGCGCCAGCAGCTTGGTTGGGACAGGGGTGGGCAATGAGCAGTTCTTC; cdr3_aa: CASSLVGTGVGNEQFF; clone_size: NA; v_call: TRBV5-1; d_call: TRBD1; j_call: TRBJ2-1
cdr3_nt: TGTGCCAGTAGTATTAGCTCCCAGGGGGGAGGCTACACCTTC; cdr3_aa: CASSISSQGGGYTF; clone_size: NA; v_call: TRBV19; d_call: TRBD1; j_call: TRBJ1-2
cdr3_nt: TGTGCCAGCAGCATATCGGGACAGGATGCCTACGAGCAGTACTTC; cdr3_aa: CASSISGQDAYEQYF; clone_size: NA; v_call: TRBV7-2; d_call: TRBD1; j_call: TRBJ2-7
cdr3_nt: TGTGCCAGCAGCCCCCGAGCCGGGGGAGGTCGTAACACTGAAGCTTTCTTT; cdr3_aa: CASSPRAGGGRNTEAFF; clone_size: NA; v_call: TRBV9; d_call: NA; j_call: TRBJ1-1
cdr3_nt: TGCGCCAGCCGCTGGACTAGCGGAGCTTACGAGCAGTACTTC; cdr3_aa: CASRWTSGAYEQYF; clone_size: NA; v_call: TRBV5-1; d_call: TRBD2; j_call: TRBJ2-7
cdr3_nt: TGTGCCATCAGTGAACAGGGGCCGTCTAGTCCCCAGCATTTT; cdr3_aa: CAISEQGPSSPQHF; clone_size: few; v_call: TRBV10-3; d_call: TRBD1; j_call: TRBJ1-5
cdr3_nt: TGCGCCAGCAGCCTGCCCAAGCGGCAGATATCGCCAGCGGCAGATACGCAGTATTTT; cdr3_aa: CASSLPKRQISPAADTQYF; clone_size: few; v_call: TRBV5-1; d_call: NA; j_call: TRBJ2-3
cdr3_nt: TGTGCCAGCAGCCACTTCCCTTTGACAGGAAGAGATGAAAAACTGTTTTTT; cdr3_aa: CASSHFPLTGRDEKLFF; clone_size: NA; v_call: TRBV5-4; d_call: NA; j_call: TRBJ1-4
cdr3_nt: TGCAGCGTCCACAGGGGCCTCACCGGGGAGCTGTTTTTT; cdr3_aa: CSVHRGLTGELFF; clone_size: NA; v_call: TRBV29-1; d_call: TRBD1; j_call: TRBJ2-2
cdr3_nt: TGTGCCAGCAGAAGGGACGGGAGAACTATGAACACTGAAGCTTTCTTT; cdr3_aa: CASRRDGRTMNTEAFF; clone_size: NA; v_call: TRBV27; d_call: NA; j_call: TRBJ1-1
cdr3_nt: TGCGCCAGCAGCCAAGACCCGGGAGTAAATGAAAAACTGTTTTTT; cdr3_aa: CASSQDPGVNEKLFF; clone_size: NA; v_call: TRBV4-1; d_call: NA; j_call: TRBJ1-4
cdr3_nt: TGTGCCAGCAATCCGGGACAAATAAGCAATCAGCCCCAGCATTTT; cdr3_aa: CASNPGQISNQPQHF; clone_size: NA; v_call: TRBV6-5; d_call: NA; j_call: TRBJ1-5
cdr3_nt: TGTGCCAGCAGCGAAGCGCTGTCCTATCGCTACACCTTC; cdr3_aa: CASSEALSYRYTF; clone_size: NA; v_call: TRBV5-6; d_call: NA; j_call: TRBJ1-2
cdr3_nt: TGTGCCAGCAGCTTGTGGCCCCTCGGGTCCCACTTT; cdr3_aa: CASSLWPLGSHF; clone_size: NA; v_call: TRBV5-8; d_call: NA; j_call: TRBJ1-6
cdr3_nt: TGTGCCAGCAGCGCACAGGAAGGGTACGAGCAGTACTTC; cdr3_aa: CASSAQEGYEQYF; clone_size: NA; v_call: TRBV7-2; d_call: NA; j_call: TRBJ2-7
cdr3_nt: TGCGCCAGCAGCCAACCCGGACTAGCGGGGGGCCAGAATGAGCAGTTCTTC; cdr3_aa: CASSQPGLAGGQNEQFF; clone_size: NA; v_call: TRBV4-1; d_call: TRBD2; j_call: TRBJ2-1
cdr3_nt: TGTGCCAGCAGGAGCGGGGGGCTTAAAGAGACCCAGTACTTC; cdr3_aa: CASRSGGLKETQYF; clone_size: once; v_call: TRBV6-5; d_call: TRBD2; j_call: TRBJ2-5
cdr3_nt: TGCGCCAGCAGCTTCCTTACGGCGGATAGGCGCACAGATACGCAGTATTTT; cdr3_aa: CASSFLTADRRTDTQYF; clone_size: NA; v_call: TRBV5-1; d_call: NA; j_call: TRBJ2-3
cdr3_nt: TGTGCCAGTAGTCCAGGACTGTCCTCCATACAAGAGACCCAGTACTTC; cdr3_aa: CASSPGLSSIQETQYF; clone_size: NA; v_call: TRBV19; d_call: NA; j_call: TRBJ2-5
cdr3_nt: TGTGCCAGCTCCCAAGGGGGCGATGAGCAGTTCTTC; cdr3_aa: CASSQGGDEQFF; clone_size: NA; v_call: TRBV18; d_call: TRBD1; j_call: TRBJ2-1
cdr3_nt: TGTGCCTGGAGTAGACTGGGGGGTGAAAAACTGTTTTTT; cdr3_aa: CAWSRLGGEKLFF; clone_size: NA; v_call: TRBV30; d_call: NA; j_call: TRBJ1-4
cdr3_nt: TGTGCCAGCAGCCTACAACTAGCGGGTGCCTACGAGCAGTACTTC; cdr3_aa: CASSLQLAGAYEQYF; clone_size: few; v_call: TRBV11-2; d_call: TRBD2; j_call: TRBJ2-7